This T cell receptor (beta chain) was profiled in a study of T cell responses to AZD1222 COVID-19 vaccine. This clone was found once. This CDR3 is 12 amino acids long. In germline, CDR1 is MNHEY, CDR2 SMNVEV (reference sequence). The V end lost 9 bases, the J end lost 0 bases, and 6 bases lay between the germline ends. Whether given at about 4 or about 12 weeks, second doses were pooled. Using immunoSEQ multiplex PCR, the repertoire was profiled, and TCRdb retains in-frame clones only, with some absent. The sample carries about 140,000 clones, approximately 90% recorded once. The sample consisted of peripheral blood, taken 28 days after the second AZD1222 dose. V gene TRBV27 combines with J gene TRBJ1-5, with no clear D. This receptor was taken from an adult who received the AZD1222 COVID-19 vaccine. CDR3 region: CARKNSNQPQHF. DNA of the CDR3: TGTGCCAGGAAAAATAGCAATCAGCCCCAGCATTTT.